The 21 T cell receptor beta chains below all came from one sample that was sequenced in a study of blood T cell repertoires in COVID-19. Only in-frame clones appear in the TCRdb table, and some are missing; sequencing was by immunoSEQ multiplex PCR. Here the sample spans tens of thousands of clones, more than 70% being singletons. Sequencing was done on a sample of peripheral blood. These receptors came from a human donor with active COVID-19. The donor label of this sample is uncertain.

V is TRBV19 and J is TRBJ2-1, with D possibly being TRBD1 (7 bases). The CDR3 is 17 residues long. Germline assignment: CDR1 LNHDA and CDR2 SQIVND (reference sequence). Trimming stripped 6 bases from V and 8 bases from J, with 26 bases between. CDR3 loop: CASRNIFDREVYDEQFF. The DNA for the CDR3 is TGTGCCAGTAGGAACATCTTTGACAGGGAGGTGTACGATGAGCAGTTCTTC.

The genes are TRBV19 and TRBJ1-5; the D is unclear. The length of the CDR3 is 13 residues. CDR1 and CDR2 (germline): LNHDA, SQIVND (reference sequence). The V gene lost 7 bases and the J gene lost 3 bases, with 10 bases spanning the gap. The CDR3 nucleotides are TGTGCCAGTATGGGCAGAAACAATCAGCCCCAGCATTTT. It encodes CASMGRNNQPQHF. The full variable domain, in which reference TRBV19 and TRBJ1-5 provide the parts outside the CDR3, is DGGITQSPKYLFRKEGQNVTLSCEQNLNHDAMYWYRQDPGQGLRLIYYSQIVNDFQKGDIAEGYSVSREKKESFPLTVTSAQKNPTAFYLCASMGRNNQPQHFGDGTRLSIL.

The CDR3 DNA sequence: TGTGCCAGCAGCTTCGGACAAAGACCCTCTGAAGCTTTCTTT. This gives the protein CASSFGQRPSEAFF. The gene calls are TRBV5-8 and TRBJ1-1, with D possibly matching TRBD1 (5 bases). The CDR3 has 14 residues. Trimming stripped 2 bases from V and 6 bases from J, with 14 bases between. Germline V gene lookup returns CDR1 SGHTS and CDR2 YDEGEE.

J is TRBJ1-5 and V is TRBV19, with unresolved D. In germline, CDR1 is LNHDA, CDR2 SQIVND (reference sequence). Trimming left V 6 bases short and J 5 bases short, with 8 bases between. The CDR3 is 12 residues long. This chain's CDR3 is CASRDWDQPQHF. DNA for the CDR3: TGTGCCAGTAGGGACTGGGATCAGCCCCAGCATTTT.

This clone has only a few counts. This sequence joins TRBV6-6 and TRBJ1-5, with D hard to call. Deletions cut 0 bases from V and 2 bases from J, with 5 bases between. This CDR3 comprises 14 residues. The germline CDR1 and CDR2 sequences are MNHNY and SVGAGI (reference sequence). This chain's CDR3 is CASSYSPGNQPQHF. For the CDR3, the DNA is TGTGCCAGCAGTTACTCCCCAGGCAATCAGCCCCAGCATTTT.

This chain connects TRBV7-9 to TRBJ2-1, with 11 bases matching TRBD2. Germline assignment: CDR1 SEHNR and CDR2 FQNEAQ (reference sequence). There are 19 residues in the CDR3. Losses at the gene ends were 7 bases for V and 0 bases for J; bases not matched to a gene: 14. The chain's CDR3 is CASKKHRTSGGGSYNEQFF. The CDR3 DNA sequence: TGTGCCAGCAAGAAGCATAGAACTAGCGGGGGAGGCTCCTACAATGAGCAGTTCTTC.

About this clone: One junction end does not reproduce the germline sequence, and a read error may be involved. The genes are TRBV7-7 and TRBJ2-1, with 9 nucleotides matching TRBD2. Germline CDR1 is SSHAT and CDR2 is FNYEAQ (reference sequence). The CDR3 loop spans 15 amino acids. Written as DNA, the CDR3 is TGTGCTAGCAGCTTAGCGGGGGCCACCTACAATGAGCAGTTCTTC. It translates to CASSLAGATYNEQFF.

The rearrangement joins TRBV5-1 to TRBJ1-2; 7 positions agree with TRBD1. Germline CDR1 and CDR2: SGHRS and YFSETQ. This CDR3 is built from 15 residues. Losses at the gene ends were 4 bases for V and 8 bases for J; bases not matched to a gene: 14. The CDR3 spells CASSREGATPGGYTF. For the CDR3, the DNA is TGCGCCAGCAGCCGTGAGGGGGCTACCCCAGGGGGCTACACCTTC.

This clone was detected a few times. This sequence joins TRBV19 and TRBJ2-3; 7 nucleotides match TRBD1. The length of the CDR3 is 15 residues. The V segment lost 9 bases and the J segment 6 bases; nucleotides outside the gene matches: 15. Germline CDR1 is LNHDA and CDR2 is SQIVND (reference sequence). Written as DNA, the CDR3 is TGTGCCAGCCCGACAGGGTCCAGGTTGGTCGATACGCAGTATTTT. Translating gives CASPTGSRLVDTQYF.

J is TRBJ2-2 and V is TRBV7-2; D call uncertain. The V and J ends lost 6 bases and 6 bases respectively, with 11 bases between them. CDR3 size: 13 residues. Germline V gene data show CDR1 as SGHTA and CDR2 as FQGNSA. CDR3 amino acids: CASSLQPAGELFF. The DNA of the CDR3 is TGTGCCAGCAGTCTCCAACCGGCCGGGGAGCTGTTTTTT.

The chain combines TRBV6-5 with TRBJ1-2; the D is unclear. The CDR3 is made up of 15 amino acids. Trimming removed 6 bases from V and 1 base from J, with 15 bases in between. CDR1 is MNHEY, CDR2 SVGAGI, per germline. CDR3 in amino acids: CASRSNSGNNYGYTF. The CDR3, as DNA: TGTGCCAGCAGGTCTAATTCGGGGAATAACTATGGCTACACCTTC.

This chain uses TRBV19 with TRBJ1-6; TRBD1 might be the D (5 bases). CDR1 is LNHDA, CDR2 SQIVND, per germline (reference sequence). The CDR3 spans 16 residues. V was clipped by 4 bases and J by 7 bases, with 17 bases between them. This CDR3 is CASSTRRSQVNSPLHF. DNA of the CDR3: TGTGCCAGTAGTACCCGGCGATCACAGGTCAATTCACCCCTCCACTTT. Drawing the rest from reference TRBV19 and TRBJ1-6, the complete variable domain is DGGITQSPKYLFRKEGQNVTLSCEQNLNHDAMYWYRQDPGQGLRLIYYSQIVNDFQKGDIAEGYSVSREKKESFPLTVTSAQKNPTAFYLCASSTRRSQVNSPLHFGNGTRLTVT.

The chain links TRBV5-1 to TRBJ1-4, with 7 bases matching TRBD1. The CDR3 consists of 17 residues. Trimming removed 0 bases from V and 4 bases from J; junction bases left unmatched: 9. Germline assignment: CDR1 SGHRS and CDR2 YFSETQ. The CDR3 nucleotides read TGCGCCAGCAGCTTGGATGGGCCGGGACAGATTAATGAAAAACTGTTTTTT. This gives the protein CASSLDGPGQINEKLFF.

This chain joins TRBV2 and TRBJ1-6; TRBD1 aligns across 9 bases. Trimming removed 5 bases from V and 7 bases from J; junction bases left unmatched: 3. Germline V gives CDR1 SNHLY, CDR2 FYNNEI. The CDR3 loop spans 14 amino acids. CDR3 protein: CASSSGTGNSPLHF. CDR3 DNA sequence: TGTGCCAGCAGTTCCGGGACAGGGAATTCACCCCTCCACTTT.

This clone was observed once. The chain carries TRBV29-1 and TRBJ2-7, with TRBD1 matching over 12 bases. After removal of 4 bases from V and 5 bases from J, the junction contained 9 bases not matched to a gene. The CDR3 spans 15 residues. Germline assignment: CDR1 SQVTM and CDR2 ANQGSEA. DNA for the CDR3: TGCAGCGTTGGCGAGGGAGGGACAGGGGGCCACGAGCAGTACTTC. Translating it yields CSVGEGGTGGHEQYF.

The CDR3, as DNA: TGCAGCGTTGGGACAGGGACTAACTATGGCTACACCTTC. It is translated as CSVGTGTNYGYTF. The gene calls are TRBV29-1 and TRBJ1-2; 8 positions match TRBD1. The CDR3 runs to 13 residues. Germline CDR1 reads SQVTM; CDR2 reads ANQGSEA. V shed 4 bases and J 0 bases; nucleotides not matched to a gene: 1.

The chain carries TRBV5-4 and TRBJ2-3, with D perhaps TRBD2 (6 bases). The CDR3 sequence is 14 residues long. Trimming stripped 5 bases from V and 0 bases from J, with 10 bases between. Looked up from germline, CDR1 is SGHNT and CDR2 is YYREEE (reference sequence). CDR3 nucleotide sequence: TGTGCCAGCAGTAGCGGTGCTAGCACAGATACGCAGTATTTT. It is translated as CASSSGASTDTQYF. Using reference TRBV5-4 and TRBJ2-3 for the parts outside the CDR3, the full variable domain is ETGVTQSPTHLIKTRGQQVTLRCSSQSGHNTVSWYQQALGQGPQFIFQYYREEENGRGNFPPRFSGLQFPNYSSELNVNALELDDSALYLCASSSGASTDTQYFGPGTRLTVL.

This clone showed up just once. The chain employs TRBV19 and TRBJ1-6, with D uncertain. Between the trimmed V and J ends, which lost 3 bases and 9 bases, there was a span of 6 bases. Germline V gene lookup returns CDR1 LNHDA and CDR2 SQIVND (reference sequence). The CDR3 contains 12 residues. In nucleotides, the CDR3 is TGTGCCAGTAGTATTCCTCTTTCACCCCTCCACTTT. Translated: CASSIPLSPLHF. Supplemented by reference TRBV19 and TRBJ1-6, the full variable domain reads DGGITQSPKYLFRKEGQNVTLSCEQNLNHDAMYWYRQDPGQGLRLIYYSQIVNDFQKGDIAEGYSVSREKKESFPLTVTSAQKNPTAFYLCASSIPLSPLHFGNGTRLTVT.

This clone was seen just once. The chain carries TRBV4-2 and TRBJ1-4; 8 bases line up with TRBD1. There are 15 residues in the CDR3. Germline V gene lookup returns CDR1 LGHNA and CDR2 YNFKEQ. With 1 base clipped from V and 4 bases from J, the junction kept 2 bases outside the gene matches. The CDR3: CASSQGGQVNEKLFF. CDR3 nucleotides: TGTGCCAGCAGCCAAGGGGGACAGGTTAATGAAAAACTGTTTTTT.

With regard to this clone: Germline and junction disagree at one end, which may indicate a read error. The CDR3: CATSRARNPEAFF. CDR3 bases: TGTGCCACCAGCAGAGCGCGGAACCCTGAAGCTTTCTTT. This chain joins TRBV15 and TRBJ1-1, with D hard to call. The CDR3 covers 13 residues. Germline lookup yields CDR1 LNHNV and CDR2 YYDKDF (reference sequence). The variable domain in full, completed from reference TRBV15 and TRBJ1-1, reads DAMVIQNPRYQVTQFGKPVTLSCSQTLNHNVMYWYQQKSSQAPKLLFHYYDKDFNNEADTPDNFQSRRPNTSFCFLDIRSPGLGDTAMYLCATSRARNPEAFFGQGTRLTVV.

This rearrangement joins TRBV5-6 to TRBJ1-2, with 7 bases aligning to TRBD1. This CDR3 is built from 16 residues. The ends lost 3 bases at V and 4 bases at J; junction bases unmatched: 12. Germline V gene sequence: CDR1 SGHDT, CDR2 YYEEEE. The CDR3 nucleotides read TGTGCCAGCAGCTCCTTGGGGGGACAGACAACCTATGGCTACACCTTC. Its protein is CASSSLGGQTTYGYTF.